The T cell receptor beta chain described here comes from a study of tumor-infiltrating lymphocytes in primary liver carcinoma. Reverse transcription of 500 to 650 ng total RNA with a constant-region primer produced TCR beta cDNA. Modified slightly, ARM-PCR produced TCR beta libraries over three nested multiplex PCR rounds. Two initial PCR rounds of approximately 10 cycles each paired TRBV1-TRBV30 forward primers with a C-beta reverse primer. TCRdb reprocessed the multiplex PCR reads via MiXCR and lists one record per CDR3 protein. Here the sample spans approximately 80,000 distinct CDR3 sequences, roughly 71% being singletons. As to this clonotype: The CDR3 carries no conserved terminal phenylalanine or tryptophan, so it likely arises from a read error.

For each extraction, RNA and DNA were obtained together from around 20-30 mg of unsorted bulk tissue. Through surgical resection, the patients' primary liver carcinoma was treated. The V gene's germline CDR1 is MNHNS and CDR2 SASEGT. The CDR3 length is 14 residues. The chain employs TRBV6-1 and TRBJ1-6; D uncertain. Sequencing input: tumor-adjacent normal liver tissue. This clonotype was sampled from a man aged 35 to 55 with primary liver carcinoma and hepatitis B virus infection. The CDR3 DNA reads as TGTGTCAGCAGTCCCACTGGGCGGCATTCACCCCTCCACATT. It codes for CVSSPTGRHSPLHI.